The 27 T cell receptor beta chains reported below all come from one sample, sequenced in a study of regulatory T cells in long-lasting Graves disease (dated by TCRdb to about 2021). Library generation was performed with multiplex PCR. TCRdb lists the instrument as Illumina HiSeq 4000. TCR beta libraries were built with iRepertoire HTBI primers and Arm-PCR amplification of CDR3 regions. TCRdb passed the public sequencing reads through fastp at Q25 and MiXCR, retaining productive beta sequences. For every CDR3 protein sequence, its rows merge into one entry that carries the most common genes and DNA. This sample is represented by a few hundred thousand distinct CDR3 sequences; about 20% of them were singletons. Approximately 25% of the sample is taken by the ten largest. Explained via the paper, the time point label denotes: persistent/refractory GD, antithyroid drugs over 5 years with positive TRAb. For both TCR sequencing and RNA sequencing, RNA was extracted from PBMCs using TRIzol.

This specimen was peripheral blood mononuclear cells (PBMCs), taken when the disease was refractory, from a patient treated with antithyroid drugs. These receptors were obtained from a female donor with Graves disease.

This clonotype was observed a few times. The chain carries TRBV6-1 and TRBJ1-1; no firm D call. The CDR3 runs 12 residues. Germline values: CDR1 MNHNS, CDR2 SASEGT. The V and J ends lost 5 bases and 5 bases respectively, with 9 bases between them. DNA of the CDR3: TGTGCCAGCAGTATCGGTTGGACTGAAGCTTTCTTT. This translates into CASSIGWTEAFF.

Points on this clonotype: This may come from a read error, since a much larger clone is one base off. The V gene is TRBV20-1, the J gene TRBJ2-7; TRBD1 matches 12 bases. CDR3 size: 13 residues. Germline V CDR1 and CDR2: DFQATT, SNEGSKA (reference sequence). For the CDR3, the DNA is TGCAGTGCTACCGGGACAGGGGGCTTCGAGCGGTACTTC. Translated, it gives CSATGTGGFERYF.

This clonotype was detected many times. The rearrangement uses TRBV6-1 and TRBJ2-7; tentatively, D is TRBD2 (6 bases). Germline-derived CDR1 and CDR2 are MNHNS and SASEGT. Trimming took 7 bases from V and 2 from J, leaving 12 bases between them. This CDR3 is 13 amino acids long. CDR3 residues: CASMSPGAYEQYF. CDR3 in DNA: TGTGCCAGCATGTCCCCGGGGGCCTACGAGCAGTACTTC.

This clonotype showed up many times. The rearrangement uses TRBV6-5 and TRBJ1-1; 9 bases are shared with TRBD1. The CDR3 length is 16 residues. Germline V gene sequence: CDR1 MNHEY, CDR2 SVGAGI. Trimming cost V 0 bases and J 2 bases; bases outside gene matches: 4. Here the CDR3 DNA reads TGTGCCAGCAGTTACTCACGGACAGGGGTCAACACTGAAGCTTTCTTT. It specifies CASSYSRTGVNTEAFF.

This clonotype was recorded only once. This chain joins TRBV3-1 and TRBJ1-3, with TRBD1 matching 7 bases. After removal of 3 bases from V and 6 bases from J, the junction contained 5 bases not matched to a gene. The CDR3 runs 14 residues. CDR1 is LGHDT and CDR2 is YNNKEL in the germline V gene (reference sequence). The CDR3 loop is CASSHTDRANTIYF. CDR3 DNA sequence: TGTGCCAGCAGCCACACTGACAGGGCAAACACCATATATTTT.

This clonotype was observed a few times. The V and J genes are TRBV29-1 and TRBJ1-4; tentatively, D is TRBD1 (5 bases). This CDR3 is built from 13 residues. Between the trimmed V and J ends, which lost 4 bases and 5 bases, there was a span of 11 bases. Germline CDR1 reads SQVTM; CDR2 reads ANQGSEA. The CDR3 protein is CSVGGRGNEKLFF. The CDR3 region has the DNA TGCAGCGTTGGGGGGAGGGGAAATGAAAAACTGTTTTTT.

The chain has TRBV25-1 and TRBJ1-5; no firm D call. This CDR3 comprises 13 residues. CDR1 and CDR2 (germline): MGHDK, SYGVNS. V was clipped by 6 bases and J by 2 bases, with 8 bases between them. The CDR3 loop is CASSVRGNQPQHF. Here the CDR3 DNA reads TGTGCCAGCAGCGTAAGAGGCAATCAGCCCCAGCATTTT.

The rearrangement joins TRBV29-1 to TRBJ1-1, with 8 nucleotides matching TRBD1. CDR3 length: 17 residues. Germline CDR1 SQVTM, CDR2 ANQGSEA. V shed 5 bases, J shed 3 bases, and the junction held 17 bases outside the gene matches. The CDR3 is CSVHLDRAYRRDTEAFF. The DNA of the CDR3 is TGCAGCGTTCATCTGGACAGGGCATACCGGCGAGACACTGAAGCTTTCTTT.

V and J are TRBV5-1 and TRBJ1-1; TRBD1 aligns across 7 bases. Germline loops: CDR1 SGHRS, CDR2 YFSETQ. The CDR3 runs 14 residues. Unmatched junction bases numbered 8, after V lost 1 base and J lost 8 bases. CDR3 sequence reads: CASSLTIADREAFF. In nucleotides, the CDR3 is TGCGCCAGCAGCTTGACGATTGCGGACAGGGAAGCTTTCTTT.

The sample holds many counts of this clonotype. The chain uses TRBV2 and TRBJ2-7, with D uncertain. The CDR3 has 12 amino acids. V shed 2 bases and J shed 1 base, with 3 bases lying between them. Looked up from germline, CDR1 is SNHLY and CDR2 is FYNNEI. The CDR3 nucleotides are TGTGCCAGCAGTGAACAGTCCTACGAGCAGTACTTC. Its translation is CASSEQSYEQYF.

The chain couples TRBV28 to TRBJ2-3, with TRBD2 identical over 12 bases. Germline values: CDR1 MDHEN, CDR2 SYDVKM. The length of the CDR3 is 19 residues. Trimming at V came to 5 bases and at J to 5 bases, leaving 17 bases not matched to a gene. The chain's CDR3 is CASSPILTSGRTLGDTQYF. For the CDR3, the DNA is TGTGCCAGCAGTCCGATATTAACTAGCGGGAGGACCTTGGGAGATACGCAGTATTTT.

This CDR3 is CSVGHLNTEAFF. CDR3 in DNA: TGCAGCGTTGGACACCTGAACACTGAAGCTTTCTTT. The chain recombines TRBV29-1 with TRBJ1-1; D is undetermined. Per the germline V gene, CDR1 is SQVTM and CDR2 is ANQGSEA. The CDR3 is 12 residues long. Trimming removed 4 bases at V and 0 bases at J, with 6 bases between.

The chain uses TRBV20-1 and TRBJ2-7; TRBD2 matches 9 bases. The length of the CDR3 is 17 residues. V lost 3 bases and J lost 3; bases outside the gene matches: 15. The germline gives CDR1 DFQATT, CDR2 SNEGSKA (reference sequence). CDR3 protein: CSASAGGPDPPRYEQYF. The CDR3 nucleotides are TGCAGTGCTAGTGCGGGAGGGCCGGACCCTCCTCGCTACGAGCAGTACTTC.

In its sample, this clonotype was seen a few times. J is TRBJ2-7 and V is TRBV6-1; D possibly corresponds to TRBD1 (6 bases). V lost 7 bases and J 0 bases, leaving 13 bases between the germline ends. The CDR3 runs to 14 residues. Germline CDR1 MNHNS, CDR2 SASEGT. The CDR3 bases are TGTGCCAGCAAACTAGGGGGAAGCTCCTACGAGCAGTACTTC. This gives the protein CASKLGGSSYEQYF.

Comments on this clonotype: This may be a read error, as it is one base from a much larger clone. The rearrangement uses TRBV12-3 or TRBV12-4 and TRBJ2-2; possibly TRBD1 for D (6 bases). This CDR3 contains 14 residues. For the CDR3, the DNA is TGTGGCAGCACTCGACAGGCGAACACCGGGGAGCTGTTTTTT. Protein product: CGSTRQANTGELFF.

This clonotype occurred a few times. The gene calls are TRBV12-3 or TRBV12-4 and TRBJ1-3, with TRBD1 matching over 7 bases. The V gene end was trimmed by 6 bases and the J gene end by 0 bases; junction bases not matched to a gene: 8. The CDR3 extends over 16 amino acids. The CDR3 coding sequence is TGTGCCAGCAGCCCCCGGGACAGACCCTCTGGAAACACCATATATTTT. Its translation: CASSPRDRPSGNTIYF.

V gene TRBV3-1 combines with J gene TRBJ1-1; TRBD1 is a possible D gene (5 bases). Germline-derived CDR1 and CDR2 are LGHDT and YNNKEL (reference sequence). Trimming pared 5 bases from V and 10 bases from J, leaving 14 bases between. The CDR3 contains 12 residues. The CDR3 DNA follows: TGTGCCAGCAGCACCCGTAGCAGGGTAGCTTTCTTT. Residues: CASSTRSRVAFF.

This chain joins TRBV28 and TRBJ1-5; D gene unclear. Germline lookup yields CDR1 MDHEN and CDR2 SYDVKM. V was clipped by 8 bases and J by 2 bases, with 16 bases between them. The CDR3 covers 15 residues. This CDR3 reads CASVSLLRGNQPQHF. The CDR3 nucleotides are TGTGCCAGCGTAAGCCTATTACGGGGCAATCAGCCCCAGCATTTT.

The sample holds many counts of this clonotype. The chain employs TRBV15 and TRBJ1-2, with 7 nucleotides matching TRBD1. Germline CDR1 LNHNV, CDR2 YYDKDF (reference sequence). This CDR3 contains 16 residues. J gave up 8 bases and V 1 base, and 13 bases lay outside the gene matches. Here the CDR3 DNA reads TGTGCCACCAGCAGAGTTTCGGTTCGACAGGGAGCGGGCTACACCTTC. Protein: CATSRVSVRQGAGYTF.

This clonotype was seen ten or more times. The chain couples TRBV6-1 to TRBJ2-5; D not certain. This CDR3 has 10 amino acids. CDR1 MNHNS and CDR2 SASEGT come from the germline V gene. V was shortened by 8 bases and J by 2 bases, with 3 bases between the two germline ends. The CDR3 is CASGQETQYF. CDR3 bases: TGTGCCAGCGGACAAGAGACCCAGTACTTC.

The J gene is TRBJ2-7, the V gene TRBV20-1, with TRBD2 matching 12 bases. The J segment lost 0 bases and the V segment lost 3 bases, leaving 9 bases of the junction unmatched. Germline CDR1 is DFQATT and CDR2 is SNEGSKA (reference sequence). The CDR3 has 17 amino acids. CDR3 region: CSASTLAGGVYSYEQYF. CDR3 DNA: TGCAGTGCTAGTACACTAGCGGGAGGTGTCTACTCCTACGAGCAGTACTTC.

This clonotype has just a few counts. The chain links TRBV7-9 to TRBJ2-5, with D perhaps matching TRBD1 or TRBD2 (6 bases each). Trimming cost V 3 bases and J 7 bases, with 24 bases left between them. This CDR3 spans 17 amino acids. Germline loops: CDR1 SEHNR, CDR2 FQNEAQ (reference sequence). Here the CDR3 reads CASSFWGAGNDFGTQYF. CDR3 bases: TGTGCCAGCAGCTTTTGGGGGGCCGGGAACGATTTTGGGACCCAGTACTTC. Full variable domain (missing parts from reference TRBV7-9 and TRBJ2-5): DTGVSQNPRHKITKRGQNVTFRCDPISEHNRLYWYRQTLGQGPEFLTYFQNEAQLEKSRLLSDRFSAERPKGSFSTLEIQRTEQGDSAMYLCASSFWGAGNDFGTQYFGPGTRLLVL.

The CDR3 DNA reads as TGCGCCAGCAGCTTGAGGGCAGGGGCAAACTACGAGCAGTACTTC. Translating gives CASSLRAGANYEQYF. V is TRBV5-1 and J is TRBJ2-7; weak D call: TRBD1 (6 bases). Germline CDR1 SGHRS, CDR2 YFSETQ. V shed 1 base and J shed 3 bases, with 14 bases lying between them. This CDR3 contains 15 residues.

The chain carries TRBV20-1 and TRBJ2-7; D is ambiguous. CDR1 DFQATT and CDR2 SNEGSKA come from the germline V gene (reference sequence). The CDR3 is 11 amino acids. With 5 bases removed from V and 4 bases from J, the gap between germline ends came to 9 bases. CDR3: CSAFTDYEQYF. The CDR3 nucleotides are TGCAGTGCTTTTACCGATTACGAGCAGTACTTC.

This clonotype was seen repeatedly, ten times or more. The rearrangement links TRBV6-1 to TRBJ1-6, with D uncertain. Trimming cost V 3 bases and J 9 bases, with 15 bases left between them. Germline CDR1 is MNHNS and CDR2 is SASEGT. The CDR3 totals 15 residues. This chain's CDR3 is CASSDRIDGISPLHF. The CDR3 nucleotides read TGTGCCAGCAGTGACAGGATCGACGGGATTTCACCCCTCCACTTT.

The DNA for the CDR3 is TGTGCCAGCAAGGGCCAGGTAACCGCTGAAGCTTTCTTT. Residues: CASKGQVTAEAFF. This chain uses TRBV5-4 with TRBJ1-1; D is unclear. V was pared by 6 bases and J by 6 bases, with 15 bases between. Germline CDR1 is SGHNT and CDR2 is YYREEE (reference sequence). The CDR3 loop spans 13 amino acids.

A word on this clonotype: It differs at one base from a far larger clone, so likely a read error. The chain recombines TRBV7-9 with TRBJ1-1; unclear D gene. V lost 3 bases and J 0 bases, leaving 8 bases between the germline ends. Germline-derived CDR1 and CDR2 are SEHNR and FQNEAQ (reference sequence). The CDR3 has 14 residues. This CDR3 is CASSFYRLNTEAFF. CDR3 DNA: TGTGCCAGCAGCTTTTACAGATTGAACACTGAAGCTTTCTTT.